This TCR beta chain was identified during a study of T cell clonotyping in hematopoietic cell transplantation. Study-wide points: At the given depth, recipient repertoires were over 95% de novo clonotypes. Cells were unsorted, so CD4 and CD8 contributions were not separated. Recipient TCR diversity dropped after transplant; expanded clonotypes rose from day 30 to 180.

Samples: about 28 days before transplant, then days 30, 100 and 180 after. Concerning this clone: No antigen is known for it.

Using immunoSEQ multiplex PCR, the repertoire was profiled, and TCRdb retains in-frame clones only, with some absent. The table records thousands of clones, approximately 87% of them present only once. This sequence originates from a female patient aged 40-50 years who had an allogeneic stem cell transplant from a related donor, so the T cells may come from the graft donor. Some clones in this sample may be carry-over from other donors' samples. Sequencing was performed on peripheral blood mononuclear cells, taken 100 days after allogeneic stem cell transplant.

The CDR3, as DNA: TGTGCCAGCTCACGGGGGGTGAACACTGAAGCTTTCTTT. Its translation: CASSRGVNTEAFF. This chain connects TRBV18 to TRBJ1-1, with D maybe TRBD1 (5 bases). This CDR3 is built from 13 residues. The V gene's germline CDR1 is KGHSH and CDR2 LQKENI. V lost 4 bases to trimming and J lost 0 bases, with 6 bases between them.